This T cell receptor beta chain was captured by sequencing in a study of neoadjuvant anti-PD-1 for oral cavity cancer (dated by TCRdb to the early 2020s). The study in broad terms: Before curative-intent surgical resection, most patients were given three to four biweekly doses of nivolumab at 3 mg/kg. Patients who did not progress were given a fourth nivolumab dose at about day 43 and had definitive surgical resection on days 50-56. Under RECIST 1.1, a patient counted as a responder if showing complete response, partial response or stable disease, and as a non-responder if showing progression. The parent correlative cohort had 12 to 13 patients and a response rate of over 25%.

PBMC libraries used mostly roughly 500 ng of input genomic DNA for deep sequencing, with six replicates per sample. TCRbeta libraries were prepared with the immunoSEQ hsTCRbeta kit according to the manufacturer's instructions. The completed libraries were mixed into a single pool at 3 nM, then sequenced with an Illumina NovaSeq 6000 S4 flow cell. Per the authors' processing: Raw data preprocessing and quality control were performed with the immunoSEQ Analyzer. The analysis was restricted to productive rearrangements, with each unique CDR3 amino acid sequence defining a clonotype. Using the R package tcR, the researchers computed the Gini-Simpson index as their estimate of repertoire clonality. Student's t test was used to compare Gini indices, while Pearson correlation assessed associations with tumor size change. TCRdb obtained this table from immuneACCESS and retained in-frame rearrangements with V and J assigned. These tables miss some clones; where compared with another copy, unresolved V genes account for less than half of the shortfall, and the remainder is unexplained. V and J calls and clone size come straight from that table; D and trimming were deduced from the DNA. Recorded for this sample are 55,000 to 75,000 clones; roughly 90% of them occurred a single time. 2.5% to 3% of the sample belongs to the ten largest clones.

This sample's time point label indicates: after neoadjuvant nivolumab, at surgical resection. Patients were newly diagnosed with stage II-IVA oral cavity squamous cell carcinoma and had received no prior systemic or radiation treatment. Everyone in the cohort had locally advanced, HPV-negative oral cavity squamous cell carcinoma. Peripheral blood mononuclear cells were analyzed directly and were not maintained or expanded in culture. The samples were drawn from a longitudinal correlative study tied to a single-arm phase II trial testing neoadjuvant nivolumab in oral cavity squamous cell carcinoma. Subject-matched pre- and post-treatment PBMCs and tumors from three responders and three non-responders underwent genomic DNA-based TCRbeta sequencing. Peripheral blood mononuclear cells were drawn once before nivolumab treatment and a second time after treatment, when surgery took place. The Maxwell RSC DNA from Cells kit was used to extract genomic DNA from PBMCs.

Of note for this clone: Its antigen remains unidentified. Base qualities are not provided; no much larger clone lies one nucleotide away.

Relative to germline, V is missing 5 bases and J is missing 6 bases, with 14 bases of the junction outside any gene match. As encoded in the germline V gene (reference sequence), CDR1 is SEHNR while CDR2 is FQNEAQ. The CDR3 contains 19 residues, cysteine and phenylalanine counted. The entry retains the CDR3 DNA only, 57 bases that are in frame from base 1. The investigation overall reported the following: Only a few patients per response group were included in the TCR analyses, and larger cohorts for validation were called for by the authors. After neoadjuvant nivolumab, non-responders showed significantly higher T cell clonality (Gini index) in PBMCs than responders did. Higher pretreatment blood Treg/Th17 ratios correlated with higher pretreatment blood TCRbeta clonality and lower post-treatment tumor TCRbeta clonality.

The sequence was collected from a person aged 35-79 years with oral cavity squamous cell carcinoma. The rearranged chain carries TRBV7-9 and TRBJ2-2; 14 middle bases align to TRBD2. The specimen comprised PBMCs, sampled after nivolumab (anti-PD-1) treatment. CDR3 reads: CASSTLTSGREVFAGELFF. The DNA sequence is TGTGCCAGCAGCACCCTGACTAGCGGGAGGGAAGTATTCGCCGGGGAGCTGTTTTTT.